Below are 29 T cell receptor beta chains sequenced from a single sample in a study of cytomegalovirus exposure and HLA in healthy donors. Amplification used 60 Vbeta primers and 13 Jbeta primers. Only in-frame clones appear in the TCRdb table, and some are missing; sequencing was by immunoSEQ multiplex PCR. The table includes under 150,000 clones, just under 80% detected once. Sequencing was performed on PBMCs. The origin of the receptors is a middle-aged woman in good health and CMV-seronegative.

The rearrangement links TRBV5-5 to TRBJ2-5, with D tentatively TRBD1 (6 bases). Germline V CDR1 and CDR2: SGHKS, YYEKEE (reference sequence). This CDR3 is built from 13 residues. V was cut by 1 base and J by 14 bases, with 18 bases left in between. The CDR3 spells CASSLLDSQEPYF. CDR3 coding DNA: TGTGCCAGCAGCTTGCTGGACAGCCAAGAGCCATACTTC. Based on the CDR3 plus reference TRBV5-5 and TRBJ2-5, the full variable domain is DAGVTQSPTHLIKTRGQQVTLRCSPISGHKSVSWYQQVLGQGPQFIFQYYEKEERGRGNFPDRFSARQFPNYSSELNVNALLLGDSALYLCASSLLDSQEPYFGPGTRLLVL.

This rearrangement joins TRBV5-1 to TRBJ2-7; a weak D match, TRBD1 (5 bases). V shed 3 bases and J shed 5 bases, with 9 bases lying between them. The V gene's germline CDR1 is SGHRS and CDR2 YFSETQ. The CDR3 consists of 12 residues. In DNA, the CDR3 is TGCGCCAGCAGCTCGCAGACAGACGAGCAGTACTTC. Translating gives CASSSQTDEQYF.

CDR3 residues: CASSPGTGIIYGYTF. The CDR3 nucleotides are TGTGCCAGCAGTCCCGGGACAGGGATCATCTATGGCTACACCTTC. The chain combines TRBV6-1 with TRBJ1-2, with 9 nucleotides matching TRBD1. Germline V gene data show CDR1 as MNHNS and CDR2 as SASEGT. The CDR3 spans 15 residues. The trim removed 5 bases at V and 4 bases at J, leaving 8 bases unmatched.

This clone was found a few times. J is TRBJ2-2 and V is TRBV5-1; maybe TRBD1 (6 bases). With 0 bases removed from V and 5 bases from J, the gap between germline ends came to 8 bases. Germline V gene lookup returns CDR1 SGHRS and CDR2 YFSETQ. The CDR3 has 14 residues. In nucleotides, the CDR3 is TGCGCCAGCAGCTTGGCCCAGGGGACCGGGGAGCTGTTTTTT. This sequence encodes CASSLAQGTGELFF.

The chain employs TRBV21-1 and TRBJ1-1. TRBV21-1 is recorded as a pseudogene. This CDR3 spans 12 amino acids. The CDR3 spells CASSPRVTEAFF. DNA of the CDR3: TGTGCCAGCAGCCCGCGGGTCACTGAAGCTTTCTTT.

The chain links TRBV19 to TRBJ2-3; D is possibly TRBD2 (6 bases). The length of the CDR3 is 16 residues. CDR1 is LNHDA, CDR2 SQIVND, per germline (reference sequence). V lost 3 bases and J 5 bases, leaving 18 bases between the germline ends. DNA of the CDR3: TGTGCCAGTAGTATTGCCTCGGGAGCGGGCGAAGATACGCAGTATTTT. This encodes CASSIASGAGEDTQYF.

The CDR3 bases are TGTGCCAGCAGCTTTCCACATCTCGAAGCTTTCTTT. This gives the protein CASSFPHLEAFF. The V call is TRBV7-9, the J call TRBJ1-1; D not certain. The V end was cut by 3 bases, the J end by 8 bases, with 10 bases between. The CDR3 sequence is 12 residues long. Germline V gives CDR1 SEHNR, CDR2 FQNEAQ (reference sequence).

The chain carries TRBV5-8 and TRBJ2-1; 7 bases are a match to TRBD1. The CDR3 extends over 17 amino acids. The V gene end was trimmed by 0 bases and the J gene end by 7 bases; junction bases not matched to a gene: 13. Looked up from germline, CDR1 is SGHTS and CDR2 is YDEGEE. DNA for the CDR3: TGTGCCAGCAGCTTGGTTATGTGGGACAGCTTTTTTAATGAGCAGTTCTTC. Translating gives CASSLVMWDSFFNEQFF.

V gene TRBV5-4 combines with J gene TRBJ2-1, with TRBD1 identical over 8 bases. The germline V gene encodes CDR1 SGHNT and CDR2 YYREEE (reference sequence). Losses at the gene ends were 4 bases for V and 0 bases for J; bases not matched to a gene: 3. The CDR3 totals 15 residues. The DNA of the CDR3 is TGTGCCAGCAGCATGACAGGGGACTCCTACAATGAGCAGTTCTTC. Its translation: CASSMTGDSYNEQFF.

The chain is built from TRBV10-3 and TRBJ1-5, with D possibly TRBD1 on 5 matching bases. Per the germline V gene, CDR1 is ENHRY and CDR2 is SYGVKD. The CDR3 runs 13 residues. V dropped 3 bases and J dropped 7 bases, with 10 bases sitting between them. CDR3 sequence reads: CAISEGVSQPQHF. DNA of the CDR3: TGTGCCATCAGTGAAGGGGTCAGCCAGCCCCAGCATTTT.

This clone came up a few times. The genes are TRBV7-2 and TRBJ2-5; no reliable D call. The CDR3 is 14 residues long. Trimming pared 3 bases from V and 4 bases from J, leaving 12 bases between. The germline V gene has CDR1 SGHTA and CDR2 FQGNSA. The chain's CDR3 is CASSFPGLSETQYF. CDR3 DNA sequence: TGTGCCAGCAGCTTCCCAGGCCTCTCAGAGACCCAGTACTTC.

This rearrangement joins TRBV30 to TRBJ2-7; tentative D call: TRBD1 (6 bases). Trimming removed 8 bases at V and 0 bases at J, with 17 bases between. This CDR3 region has 14 residues. The germline V gene encodes CDR1 GTSNPN and CDR2 SVGIG (reference sequence). CDR3 sequence: CAGDRTTPSYEQYF. The CDR3 DNA follows: TGTGCCGGAGACAGGACGACCCCCTCCTACGAGCAGTACTTC.

The V gene is TRBV28, the J gene TRBJ2-2; TRBD1 matches 9 bases. The ends lost 7 bases at V and 7 bases at J; junction bases unmatched: 10. Germline values: CDR1 MDHEN, CDR2 SYDVKM. CDR3 size: 15 residues. The CDR3 DNA reads as TGTGCCAGCAAATCCGGGACAGGGATAATCGGGGAGCTGTTTTTT. This codes for CASKSGTGIIGELFF.

The V and J genes are TRBV5-5 and TRBJ1-4; D is possibly TRBD1 (5 bases). Germline V gene data show CDR1 as SGHKS and CDR2 as YYEKEE (reference sequence). This CDR3 has 16 amino acids. V lost 0 bases to trimming and J lost 5 bases, with 14 bases between them. CDR3 protein: CASSLAAGDSNEKLFF. As DNA, the CDR3 is TGTGCCAGCAGCTTGGCCGCGGGGGACTCAAATGAAAAACTGTTTTTT.

The J gene is TRBJ2-3, the V gene TRBV7-9; 12 bases are a match to TRBD1. The V gene's germline CDR1 is SEHNR and CDR2 FQNEAQ (reference sequence). The V segment lost 4 bases and the J segment 3 bases; nucleotides outside the gene matches: 5. This CDR3 is built from 16 residues. CDR3 in amino acids: CASSWGTGGATDTQYF. The CDR3 nucleotides read TGTGCCAGCAGCTGGGGGACAGGGGGCGCGACAGATACGCAGTATTTT.

This chain uses TRBV7-6 with TRBJ2-5; TRBD2 matches 14 bases. V lost 4 bases and J lost 2; bases outside the gene matches: 9. Germline V lookup: CDR1 SGHVS, CDR2 FNYEAQ. CDR3 length: 18 residues. The CDR3 loop reads CASSYRLAGGDIQETQYF. CDR3 coding DNA: TGTGCCAGCAGCTATCGACTAGCGGGGGGGGACATACAAGAGACCCAGTACTTC.

This chain uses TRBV28 with TRBJ2-5; 10 bases fit TRBD1. V was pared by 7 bases and J by 2 bases, with 16 bases of the junction left unmatched. The CDR3 is 18 residues long. The V gene's germline CDR1 is MDHEN and CDR2 SYDVKM. CDR3 coding DNA: TGTGCCAGCATCTCCGGGACAGGGGTTTCGCAGAGGCAAGAGACCCAGTACTTC. This codes for CASISGTGVSQRQETQYF.

As regards this clone: An end of the junction does not agree with germline; a read error may underlie this. The chain combines TRBV7-2 with TRBJ2-6; a weak D match, TRBD1 (6 bases). Per the germline V gene, CDR1 is SGHTA and CDR2 is FQGNSA. The CDR3 covers 16 residues. DNA of the CDR3: TGTGCCAGCAGGCCGACAGGCCTCTCTGGGGCCAACGGCCTGACTTTC. As protein: CASRPTGLSGANGLTF.

The J gene is TRBJ2-7, the V gene TRBV15, with D perhaps matching TRBD1 (5 bases). V shed 6 bases and J shed 1 base, with 10 bases lying between them. The CDR3 spans 13 residues. Germline V lookup: CDR1 LNHNV, CDR2 YYDKDF (reference sequence). As DNA, the CDR3 is TGTGCCACCAGGACGACAGAGTCCTACGAGCAGTACTTC. Translated: CATRTTESYEQYF.

V usage is TRBV19 and J usage is TRBJ2-7, with 7 bases that match TRBD1. This CDR3 region has 13 residues. The junction had 2 bases not matched to a gene; V was cut back by 5 bases and J by 1 base. Germline CDR1 LNHDA, CDR2 SQIVND (reference sequence). The chain's CDR3 is CASSPTGSYEQYF. The CDR3 nucleotides are TGTGCCAGTAGTCCGACAGGGTCCTACGAGCAGTACTTC.

This rearrangement joins TRBV7-2 to TRBJ2-1, with 13 bases matching TRBD2. The CDR3 runs to 19 residues. The germline V gene has CDR1 SGHTA and CDR2 FQGNSA. The junction had 15 bases not matched to a gene; V was cut back by 2 bases and J by 8 bases. DNA for the CDR3: TGTGCCAGCAGCTTACGGGACCTGGGACTAGCGGGGCGGTTGGATGAGCAGTTCTTC. It specifies CASSLRDLGLAGRLDEQFF.

Only a few counts were recorded for this clone. V gene TRBV29-1 combines with J gene TRBJ1-1; D is possibly TRBD1 (6 bases). Trimming removed 4 bases at V and 1 base at J, with 28 bases between. The CDR3 contains 19 residues. The germline gives CDR1 SQVTM, CDR2 ANQGSEA. DNA for the CDR3: TGCAGCGTTGTACCGTTGCGGGGGTCCCCAACAGGGCCGAACACTGAAGCTTTCTTT. It is translated as CSVVPLRGSPTGPNTEAFF.

The rearrangement links TRBV6-1 to TRBJ1-5; D may be TRBD1 (5 bases). Per the germline V gene, CDR1 is MNHNS and CDR2 is SASEGT. V lost 0 bases to trimming and J lost 0 bases, with 12 bases between them. The length of the CDR3 is 17 residues. CDR3: CASSEAGQSYSNQPQHF. The CDR3 DNA sequence: TGTGCCAGCAGTGAAGCAGGACAATCTTATAGCAATCAGCCCCAGCATTTT.

The chain links TRBV6-5 to TRBJ1-1; no clear D gene. Germline values: CDR1 MNHEY, CDR2 SVGAGI. V dropped 2 bases and J dropped 2 bases, with 6 bases sitting between them. This CDR3 has 13 residues. CDR3 in amino acids: CASSYRINTEAFF. As DNA, the CDR3 is TGTGCCAGCAGTTACCGTATAAACACTGAAGCTTTCTTT.

This clone was found once. The J gene is TRBJ2-2, the V gene TRBV6-4, with D perhaps TRBD2 (5 bases). From germline, CDR1 is MRHNA and CDR2 SNTAGT. This CDR3 is built from 14 residues. Trimming cost V 0 bases and J 6 bases, with 8 bases left between them. In nucleotides, the CDR3 is TGTGCCAGCAGTGACTCGATACTAGCCGGGGAGCTGTTTTTT. Its protein product is CASSDSILAGELFF.

There are a few counts of this clone. A read error may produce the germline difference seen at one junction end. The rearrangement joins TRBV19 to TRBJ2-6, with D perhaps matching TRBD1 (5 bases). This CDR3 comprises 15 residues. Germline CDR1 is LNHDA and CDR2 is SQIVND (reference sequence). This CDR3 reads CASINWGSGANGLTF. The CDR3 DNA sequence: TGTGCCAGTATTAATTGGGGCTCTGGGGCCAACGGCCTGACTTTC.

The chain combines TRBV5-6 with TRBJ2-5, with a possible D match to TRBD1 (6 bases). The DNA matches TRBJ2-7 better at its end, which makes the J call doubtful. Germline CDR1 reads SGHDT; CDR2 reads YYEEEE. The CDR3 consists of 14 residues. The CDR3 DNA is TGTGCCAGCAGCTCTTGGACAGCCTCCTACGAGCAGTACTTC. Its translation: CASSSWTASYEQYF.

V usage is TRBV2 and J usage is TRBJ2-2; 16 bases map to TRBD2. Germline V CDR1 and CDR2: SNHLY, FYNNEI. The V gene end was trimmed by 7 bases and the J gene end by 1 base; junction bases not matched to a gene: 9. This CDR3 comprises 19 residues. The CDR3 sequence is CASNLPGLAGGQNTGELFF. Here the CDR3 DNA reads TGTGCCAGCAATTTACCGGGACTAGCGGGGGGGCAGAACACCGGGGAGCTGTTTTTT.

This clone was seen more than once but under ten times. The chain employs TRBV11-2 and TRBJ2-6, with 14 bases aligning to TRBD2. The germline CDR1 and CDR2 sequences are SGHAT and FQNNGV. With 5 bases clipped from V and 0 bases from J, the junction kept 3 bases outside the gene matches. The CDR3 loop spans 18 amino acids. CDR3 DNA: TGTGCCAGCAGCAAGGGACTAGCGGGGGACTCTGGGGCCAACGTCCTGACTTTC. Translation gives CASSKGLAGDSGANVLTF. Together with reference TRBV11-2 and TRBJ2-6, the CDR3 gives the full variable domain: EAGVAQSPRYKIIEKRQSVAFWCNPISGHATLYWYQQILGQGPKLLIQFQNNGVVDDSQLPKDRFSAERLKGVDSTLKIQPAKLEDSAVYLCASSKGLAGDSGANVLTFGAGSRLTVL.